The entry below describes one T cell receptor beta chain. The target of this receptor is not known. A read error may produce the germline difference seen at one junction end. TCR beta CDR3 regions were amplified from RNA transcripts. A first-round RT-PCR of the TCR CDR3 used the HTBI primer set with the Qiagen OneStep RT-PCR kit. The libraries were constructed in a second round of multiplex PCR and then size-selected and purified. Paired-end sequencing of the libraries was performed with 100 bp reads on an Illumina HiSeq2000. Regarding the original processing steps: SOAPnuke was used to process the raw data, removing reads that contained adapters or uncalled bases, had a mean Phred below 15, or lacked an exact match to the constant primer or identifier. COPE v1.2.5 was used to merge the high-quality paired reads, and each unique nucleotide sequence was defined as a clonotype. Clonotypes were aligned to IMGT TRBV, TRBD and TRBJ reference segments using MiTCR v1.1. Analysis was restricted to V-J combinations with a frequency above 0.0001, which covered roughly 99% of repertoires. The TCS score was defined as the ratio of F50 (clonal expansion) to E x V (chaos), calculated using BLOSUM62-based TCRdist between CDR3 peptides within each V-J. Welch's t-statistics and random forest reduced 514 V-J features to 10 to 15, which were used in a naive Bayes classifier (R e1071). TCRdb reanalyzed the raw reads on its own, using fastp at Q25 for trimming and MiXCR for clone calling, and kept in-frame beta chains. Each entry is one CDR3 protein sequence, shown with its most common DNA and genes. The V and J calls and clone size are TCRdb's, not the authors'. In this sample the table shows some 320,000 distinct CDR3 sequences, roughly 13% of which occur a single time. The ten largest clones capture 30% to 40% of the sample.

This sample was included in a study of T cells in Graves' hyperthyroidism and ophthalmopathy (dated by TCRdb to the late 2010s). Regarding the complete study: Peripheral blood samples were taken at initial diagnosis, before any treatment was given. The 75 to 100 discovery patients were randomly divided into training and test sets at a 7:3 ratio. In more than five Graves' hyperthyroidism patients, the study also compared T-cell repertoires from thyroid tissue with T-cell repertoires from blood. Once sampling was done, hyperthyroidism patients were given methimazole at a starting dose of 30 mg daily, whereas ophthalmopathy patients were given high-dose intravenous methylprednisolone. TCR Vbeta CDR3 sequencing of 140 or so peripheral blood samples (over 40 ophthalmopathy, about 74 hyperthyroidism and some 17 progressor patients) is reported in the paper. TCR V-J signatures able to tell the groups apart were searched for in a discovery cohort of more than 90 patients, of whom more than 40 had Graves' ophthalmopathy and roughly 59 had stable Graves' hyperthyroidism. Prospective prediction of ophthalmopathy was tested in an independent validation cohort of approximately 18 hyperthyroidism patients and 17 patients who later progressed to ophthalmopathy. The study at large found these results: In cross-validation, a model built on a 13 V-J signature told ophthalmopathy apart from stable hyperthyroidism with 85% to 90% sensitivity and approximately 81% specificity, and in testing the same model reached 80%/75%. Sample size was not statistically predetermined, and blinding of investigators to group allocation was not performed. During validation, the model predicted progression to ophthalmopathy a median of about 5.9 months ahead of onset, with just under 71% sensitivity and 72% to 80% specificity. Most expanded thyroid clonotypes (frequency above 0.001) were also found in blood, which suggests that blood repertoires may mirror thyroid immune responses.

Moderately to severely active disease, a Clinical Activity Score of at least 3, a NOSPECS grade of at least 4, and a duration under 3 months were present in ophthalmopathy patients. Patients with uncontrolled infections, other autoimmune diseases, pregnancy or lactation were excluded. Clinical symptoms, serum thyroxine and TRAb, thyroid ultrasound, and orbital computed tomography formed the basis for the diagnoses. Ficoll-Paque density gradient centrifugation was used to isolate PBMCs from 10 ml of fresh peripheral blood. Trizol reagent was used to extract total RNA, and RNA quality was then checked on an Agilent 2100 Bioanalyzer. CDR1 and CDR2 were assigned from the germline V gene (reference sequence) as GTSNPN and SVGIG. The CDR3 runs 11 amino acids, cysteine and phenylalanine included. The only DNA kept is the CDR3, 33 bases in frame from the first base.

Sequencing was performed on blood. The receptor was isolated from a woman between 40 and 55 years old with Graves' ophthalmopathy. The chain uses TRBV30 and TRBJ2-7; a confident D gene designation cannot be given. The CDR3 sequence is CAWSVSYEQHF. The sequenced DNA is TGTGCCTGGAGTGTAAGCTACGAGCAGCACTTC.